Detailed here is one TCR beta chain. What it binds is unknown. The authors incorporated unique molecular identifiers into the TCR beta cDNA libraries. TCRdb analysed the PCR reads with MiXCR anew, one entry per CDR3 protein. This repertoire shows 350,000 to 450,000 distinct CDR3 sequences, approximately 33% found once; its top ten account for roughly 13%. The data were obtained in a study of post-analysis software for immune sequencing data. Study conclusions and caveats: When patients were compared with controls, 4 or 5 TRBV segments were more frequent, TRBV5-6, TRBV5-1 and TRBV20-1 among them.

CDR3 length equals 14 residues. Germline CDR1 reads SGHTA; CDR2 reads FQGNSA. V dropped 7 bases and J dropped 3 bases, with 16 bases sitting between them. This sequence was found in a girl aged 5-17 years with multiple sclerosis. Material: blood. The J gene is TRBJ2-7, the V gene TRBV7-2, with D perhaps given as TRBD1 or TRBD2 (5 bases each). The DNA of the CDR3 is TGTGCCAGCACCCTTAGAGGGGACGGCTACGAGCAGTACTTC. Protein product: CASTLRGDGYEQYF.